The clone carrying this T cell receptor (beta chain) was seen only a few times. This sample was included in a study of identical twins. TCRdb re-called the 5' RACE reads through MiXCR, storing one row per CDR3 protein. The sample carries roughly 770,000 distinct CDR3 sequences, about 18% recorded once. In germline, CDR1 is SNHLY, CDR2 FYNNEI. V dropped 5 bases and J dropped 6 bases, with 21 bases sitting between them. The CDR3 length is 16 residues. These data were also filed under a second study, of T cells expressing NK-cell markers. From that paper: Sequencing covered eight donors, seven HCMV-seropositive and one seronegative.

The sequence came from a woman aged 18-35 years in good health. The chain has TRBV2 and TRBJ2-3; D might be TRBD2 (5 bases). The sequenced sample consisted of PBMCs. The CDR3 DNA is TGTGCCAGCAGTCGACCGTCGAGGGCTCTAGTGGATACGCAGTATTTT. Residues: CASSRPSRALVDTQYF. Variable domain in full (rest from reference TRBV2 and TRBJ2-3): EPEVTQTPSHQVTQMGQEVILRCVPISNHLYFYWYRQILGQKVEFLVSFYNNEISEKSEIFDDQFSVERPDGSNFTLKIRSTKLEDSAMYFCASSRPSRALVDTQYFGPGTRLTVL.